A single sample gave rise to the 26 T cell receptor beta chains below, sequenced in a study of shared clonotypes between healthy human individuals. Data came from immunoSEQ multiplex PCR; TCRdb stores just in-frame clones and leaves some out. The table includes 2 million to 3 million clones, approximately 94% detected once. Sequencing was done on a sample of naive CD4+ T cells sorted from blood. Specified subset: CD45RA+ positively selected. These receptors came from a man younger than 35 in good health.

The chain joins TRBV27 to TRBJ1-6; no clear D. Trimming removed 5 bases at V and 6 bases at J, with 14 bases between. Germline V gene lookup returns CDR1 MNHEY and CDR2 SMNVEV (reference sequence). CDR3 length: 15 amino acids. In nucleotides, the CDR3 is TGTGCCAGCAGTCTTCTCGTGGTCATTAATTCACCCCTCCACTTT. Amino acids: CASSLLVVINSPLHF.

This clone was observed a single time. The gene calls are TRBV10-3 and TRBJ2-6; D call uncertain. CDR3 size: 14 residues. Per the germline V gene, CDR1 is ENHRY and CDR2 is SYGVKD. Trimming left V 6 bases short and J 11 bases short, with 17 bases between. The CDR3 here is CAISPPGRGDVLTF. For the CDR3, the DNA is TGTGCCATCAGCCCTCCTGGACGTGGTGACGTCCTGACTTTC.

Notes on this clone: Other DNA variants within this sample encode the same CDR3. The V call is TRBV30, the J call TRBJ2-6; D perhaps matches TRBD2 (6 bases). The CDR3 sequence is 15 residues long. Trimming cost V 0 bases and J 2 bases, with 8 bases left between them. The germline V gene encodes CDR1 GTSNPN and CDR2 SVGIG (reference sequence). The CDR3 DNA follows: TGTGCCTGGAGTGTACGGGGGACTGGGGCCAACGTCCTGACTTTC. Protein product: CAWSVRGTGANVLTF.

The chain couples TRBV5-4 to TRBJ2-1; 7 bases align to TRBD1. CDR1 is SGHNT and CDR2 is YYREEE in the germline V gene (reference sequence). Unmatched junction bases numbered 7, after V lost 4 bases and J lost 6 bases. The CDR3 covers 14 residues. The CDR3 bases are TGTGCCAGCAGCACCTTCGCAGGGGGCAATGAGCAGTTCTTC. Protein sequence: CASSTFAGGNEQFF.

The chain employs TRBV7-2 and TRBJ2-5; 12 positions agree with TRBD2. Losses at the gene ends were 3 bases for V and 5 bases for J; bases not matched to a gene: 7. This CDR3 region has 16 residues. Germline assignment: CDR1 SGHTA and CDR2 FQGNSA. CDR3: CASSFWTSGMLETQYF. For the CDR3, the DNA is TGTGCCAGCAGCTTTTGGACTAGCGGGATGTTGGAGACCCAGTACTTC.

Remarks on this clone: This CDR3 is also generated by other DNA sequences in the sample. V is TRBV6-5 and J is TRBJ2-7; perhaps TRBD1 as D (6 bases). This CDR3 has 15 amino acids. From germline, CDR1 is MNHEY and CDR2 SVGAGI. V dropped 0 bases and J dropped 2 bases, with 11 bases sitting between them. The CDR3 DNA reads as TGTGCCAGCAGTTACTCTTCGGCAGGGGCCTACGAGCAGTACTTC. Protein: CASSYSSAGAYEQYF.

This clone was recorded a few times. The V call is TRBV6-1, the J call TRBJ1-6; no clear D. Germline CDR1 MNHNS, CDR2 SASEGT. The CDR3 has 11 amino acids. Deletions cut 0 bases from V and 13 bases from J, with 4 bases between. The CDR3 reads CASSEAPPLHF. CDR3 in DNA: TGTGCCAGCAGTGAAGCGCCTCCCCTCCACTTT.

The rearrangement links TRBV7-9 to TRBJ2-5; 12 bases fit TRBD2. Looked up from germline, CDR1 is SEHNR and CDR2 is FQNEAQ (reference sequence). The trim removed 3 bases at V and 4 bases at J, leaving 9 bases unmatched. The CDR3 extends over 17 amino acids. Written as DNA, the CDR3 is TGTGCCAGCAGCTTCGTCCTAGCGGGGGGGCCGGGAGAGACCCAGTACTTC. Its protein product is CASSFVLAGGPGETQYF.

This sequence joins TRBV6-1 and TRBJ1-5, with 7 bases fitting TRBD1. Germline V lookup: CDR1 MNHNS, CDR2 SASEGT. This CDR3 comprises 13 residues. V lost 8 bases, J lost 11 bases, and 12 bases stayed unmatched. CDR3 residues: CASGQVASPAQHF. CDR3 in DNA: TGTGCCAGCGGACAGGTGGCCTCTCCGGCCCAGCATTTT.

To note about this clone: Other nucleotide sequences from this sample produce the same CDR3. The chain couples TRBV18 to TRBJ1-2, with no clear D. The germline V gene has CDR1 KGHSH and CDR2 LQKENI. CDR3 length equals 13 residues. Trimming took 3 bases from V and 8 from J, leaving 13 bases between them. The CDR3 reads CASSPGEGGGYTF. The CDR3 DNA is TGTGCCAGCTCACCGGGAGAAGGAGGGGGCTACACCTTC.

The chain carries TRBV30 and TRBJ2-3; no definite D call. The CDR3 runs to 13 residues. V dropped 2 bases and J dropped 2 bases, with 8 bases sitting between them. Germline CDR1 is GTSNPN and CDR2 is SVGIG (reference sequence). CDR3 DNA: TGTGCCTGGAGTCTACCCACCACAGATACGCAGTATTTT. Its translation is CAWSLPTTDTQYF. Full variable domain (remainder filled in from reference TRBV30 and TRBJ2-3): SQTIHQWPATLVQPVGSPLSLECTVEGTSNPNLYWYRQAAGRGLQLLFYSVGIGQISSEVPQNLSASRPQDRQFILSSKKLLLSDSGFYLCAWSLPTTDTQYFGPGTRLTVL.

The chain employs TRBV5-5 and TRBJ2-1; the D is unclear. Trimming cost V 0 bases and J 6 bases, with 16 bases left between them. Germline CDR1 and CDR2: SGHKS and YYEKEE (reference sequence). This CDR3 is built from 16 residues. CDR3 region: CASSLVSNLIPNEQFF. The CDR3 nucleotides read TGTGCCAGCAGCTTGGTCTCCAACCTAATCCCCAATGAGCAGTTCTTC.

The chain links TRBV28 to TRBJ2-6; 7 bases match TRBD1. The CDR3 is made up of 17 amino acids. V lost 5 bases, J lost 4 bases, and 11 bases stayed unmatched. From germline, CDR1 is MDHEN and CDR2 SYDVKM. CDR3 sequence (DNA): TGTGCCAGCAGTCCGCCCCTGACAGGGCTAGGGGCCAACGTCCTGACTTTC. This gives the protein CASSPPLTGLGANVLTF.

This rearrangement joins TRBV7-9 to TRBJ2-3, with 10 bases that match TRBD2. V lost 1 base and J lost 3; bases outside the gene matches: 13. Germline loops: CDR1 SEHNR, CDR2 FQNEAQ (reference sequence). The CDR3 sequence is 19 residues long. DNA of the CDR3: TGTGCCAGCAGCTTAGGCAGCCTAGCGGGAGCCGGCCGTACAGATACGCAGTATTTT. This sequence encodes CASSLGSLAGAGRTDTQYF.

The chain couples TRBV21-1 to TRBJ2-3; TRBD1 was called by the table and not checked on the DNA. TRBV21-1 is flagged as a pseudogene. This CDR3 region has 17 residues. The CDR3 region is CASSKEREGARTDTQYF. DNA of the CDR3: TGTGCCAGCAGCAAAGAGAGAGAGGGGGCGCGTACAGATACGCAGTATTTT.

The chain couples TRBV9 to TRBJ1-2; 11 positions agree with TRBD1. The CDR3 has 17 amino acids. With V trimmed by 4 bases and J by 4 bases, 12 bases remained unmatched. Germline CDR1 reads SGDLS; CDR2 reads YYNGEE. The CDR3 nucleotides are TGTGCCAGCAGCTCAGAGAAGGACAGGGGGCGGAGCTATGGCTACACCTTC. This sequence encodes CASSSEKDRGRSYGYTF.

The V gene is TRBV9, the J gene TRBJ2-2; D remains unclear. The CDR3 runs to 13 residues. Trimming took off 0 bases at V and 6 bases at J, with 6 bases between the two ends. The germline gives CDR1 SGDLS, CDR2 YYNGEE. The CDR3 coding sequence is TGTGCCAGCAGCGTAGCGCAGTCCGGGGAGCTGTTTTTT. It yields the protein CASSVAQSGELFF.

This chain joins TRBV19 and TRBJ1-1, with D uncertain. Per germline, CDR1 LNHDA and CDR2 SQIVND (reference sequence). CDR3 length equals 14 residues. With 4 bases removed from V and 8 bases from J, the gap between germline ends came to 17 bases. The CDR3 reads CASSNLGRMEEAFF. The CDR3 DNA reads as TGTGCCAGTAGTAACCTAGGTCGGATGGAGGAAGCTTTCTTT.

This clone was detected only once. The chain joins TRBV5-5 to TRBJ2-6; possibly TRBD1 for D (5 bases). V lost 1 base and J lost 1, with 6 bases in between. Germline loops: CDR1 SGHKS, CDR2 YYEKEE (reference sequence). The length of the CDR3 is 15 residues. The CDR3 is CASSLTGSGANVLTF. The CDR3 coding sequence is TGTGCCAGCAGCTTGACAGGTTCTGGGGCCAACGTCCTGACTTTC.

The J gene is TRBJ1-2, the V gene TRBV20-1; D not resolved. With 4 bases removed from V and 8 bases from J, the gap between germline ends came to 11 bases. The CDR3 is 11 residues long. Germline CDR1 is DFQATT and CDR2 is SNEGSKA (reference sequence). For the CDR3, the DNA is TGCAGTGCTAAAGGACGCGGCGGCTACACCTTC. This codes for CSAKGRGGYTF.

V usage is TRBV6-5 and J usage is TRBJ1-3; D is perhaps TRBD1 (6 bases). The CDR3 spans 14 residues. V was cut by 7 bases and J by 0 bases, with 10 bases left in between. CDR1 MNHEY and CDR2 SVGAGI come from the germline V gene. The CDR3 loop is CASKIQGSGNTIYF. The DNA for the CDR3 is TGTGCCAGCAAGATACAGGGCTCTGGAAACACCATATATTTT.

V and J are TRBV9 and TRBJ1-4; possibly TRBD1 for D (5 bases). The CDR3 covers 14 residues. Trimming shortened V by 4 bases and J by 6 bases, and 13 bases separated the two germline ends. The germline CDR1 and CDR2 sequences are SGDLS and YYNGEE. The CDR3 protein is CASSPGTVDEKLFF. The CDR3 DNA is TGTGCCAGCAGCCCCGGGACGGTAGATGAAAAACTGTTTTTT.

This chain links TRBV5-1 with TRBJ2-5; D may correspond to TRBD1 or TRBD2 (6 bases each). Deletions cut 0 bases from V and 5 bases from J, with 14 bases between. Germline values: CDR1 SGHRS, CDR2 YFSETQ. CDR3 size: 15 residues. The CDR3 bases are TGCGCCAGCAGCTTGGTGGAGGGGGGCCGGGAGACCCAGTACTTC. It translates to CASSLVEGGRETQYF.

In nucleotides, the CDR3 is TGCGCCAGCAGCCAAGAGTCAGGGGATGCCTCTGGAAACACCATATATTTT. This codes for CASSQESGDASGNTIYF. The J gene is TRBJ1-3, the V gene TRBV4-1; TRBD1 might be the D (6 bases). The CDR3 sequence is 17 residues long. V was shortened by 0 bases and J by 0 bases, with 12 bases between the two germline ends. CDR1 is MGHRA, CDR2 YSYEKL, per germline.

The chain employs TRBV7-2 and TRBJ1-2; D ambiguous. CDR3 size: 15 residues. From germline, CDR1 is SGHTA and CDR2 FQGNSA. V lost 1 base, J lost 0 bases, and 9 bases lay in between. The CDR3 bases are TGTGCCAGCAGCTTAGGCTCGGGAGCTAACTATGGCTACACCTTC. It encodes CASSLGSGANYGYTF.

A note on this clone: Other DNA sequences within the sample encode an identical CDR3. The chain recombines TRBV5-4 with TRBJ2-5; tentatively, D is TRBD1 (5 bases). The CDR3 is made up of 13 amino acids. Germline lookup yields CDR1 SGHNT and CDR2 YYREEE (reference sequence). The V gene lost 1 base and the J gene lost 3 bases, with 7 bases spanning the gap. This CDR3 reads CASSLQGEETQYF. The CDR3 nucleotides read TGTGCCAGCAGCTTGCAGGGCGAAGAGACCCAGTACTTC.